Shown below are 27 T cell receptor beta chains from a single sample sequenced in a study of blood T cell repertoires in COVID-19. The table came from immunoSEQ multiplex PCR; TCRdb's copy has only in-frame clones and leaves some out. Of roughly 120,000 clones listed, approximately 78% are singletons. The sample taken for sequencing was peripheral blood. These receptors were taken from a man between 65 and 85 years old with acute or convalescent COVID-19.

The chain links TRBV2 to TRBJ1-2, with D maybe TRBD1 (6 bases). Germline CDR1 is SNHLY and CDR2 is FYNNEI. The CDR3 has 15 amino acids. V was pared by 6 bases and J by 0 bases, with 14 bases between. CDR3 coding DNA: TGTGCCAGCAGAGAGGACGGGACACCTAACTATGGCTACACCTTC. It is translated as CASREDGTPNYGYTF.

This clone was recorded only once. The chain couples TRBV30 to TRBJ2-7; D may be TRBD1 (6 bases). The CDR3 is made up of 16 amino acids. Germline V CDR1 and CDR2: GTSNPN, SVGIG (reference sequence). Trimming pared 2 bases from V and 0 bases from J, leaving 17 bases between. The CDR3, as DNA: TGTGCCTGGAGTATATTTGGGACACCGGGCTCCTACGAGCAGTACTTC. Translated: CAWSIFGTPGSYEQYF.

This clone was seen a few times. The genes are TRBV25-1 and TRBJ1-4; the D is unclear. This CDR3 is 15 amino acids long. Germline values: CDR1 MGHDK, CDR2 SYGVNS. Trimming pared 3 bases from V and 4 bases from J, leaving 12 bases between. In nucleotides, the CDR3 is TGTGCCAGCAGTGATTCGGGATTACTTAATGAAAAACTGTTTTTT. It codes for CASSDSGLLNEKLFF.

This chain links TRBV18 with TRBJ1-2, with no clear D. The V end was cut by 1 base, the J end by 7 bases, with 10 bases between. This CDR3 has 13 amino acids. Germline CDR1 and CDR2: KGHSH and LQKENI. The CDR3 DNA reads as TGTGCCAGCTCACCACAAAACCTAGGTGGCTACACCTTC. It encodes CASSPQNLGGYTF.

The chain has TRBV3-1 (or the pseudogene TRBV3-2) and TRBJ2-1, with TRBD2 identical over 8 bases. With V trimmed by 4 bases and J by 8 bases, 10 bases remained unmatched. The CDR3 sequence is 15 residues long. Looked up from germline, CDR1 is LGHDT and CDR2 is YNNKEL (reference sequence). The CDR3: CASSPREGARDEQFF. CDR3 coding DNA: TGTGCCAGCAGCCCTCGGGAGGGAGCCAGGGATGAGCAGTTCTTC.

V gene TRBV11-2 combines with J gene TRBJ1-6; D is uncertain. Germline V CDR1 and CDR2: SGHAT, FQNNGV. V was pared by 7 bases and J by 7 bases, with 11 bases between. The CDR3 extends over 13 amino acids. The CDR3 DNA reads TGTGCCAGCACCGCGGGCCTCAATTCACCCCTCCACTTT. Amino acids: CASTAGLNSPLHF.

This chain uses TRBV12-3 or TRBV12-4 with TRBJ1-1, with D possibly being TRBD1 (5 bases). There are 13 residues in the CDR3. V was shortened by 7 bases and J by 3 bases, with 12 bases between the two germline ends. The CDR3 region is CASTQTTDTEAFF. In nucleotides, the CDR3 is TGTGCCAGCACCCAAACGACAGACACTGAAGCTTTCTTT.

The chain carries TRBV5-1 and TRBJ2-3; a weak D match, TRBD2 (5 bases). The CDR3 has 14 residues. Trimming took off 2 bases at V and 4 bases at J, with 11 bases between the two ends. Per the germline V gene, CDR1 is SGHRS and CDR2 is YFSETQ. CDR3 loop: CASSLLGGSDTQYF. The CDR3 region has the DNA TGCGCCAGCAGCTTACTAGGCGGGTCAGATACGCAGTATTTT.

This chain uses TRBV9 with TRBJ2-5, with D uncertain. The V gene's germline CDR1 is SGDLS and CDR2 YYNGEE. CDR3 length: 13 amino acids. With 0 bases removed from V and 4 bases from J, the gap between germline ends came to 7 bases. Here the CDR3 reads CASSVATAETQYF. CDR3 nucleotide sequence: TGTGCCAGCAGCGTAGCTACCGCAGAGACCCAGTACTTC.

The chain recombines TRBV5-1 with TRBJ2-3, with 8 bases identical to TRBD1. This CDR3 has 14 amino acids. J gave up 3 bases and V 5 bases, and 5 bases lay outside the gene matches. Germline V gene sequence: CDR1 SGHRS, CDR2 YFSETQ. The CDR3, as DNA: TGCGCCAGCAGGGAGACAGGGGCGACAGATACGCAGTATTTT. Protein product: CASRETGATDTQYF.

The rearrangement joins TRBV10-3 to TRBJ1-2; 7 bases map to TRBD1. CDR1 is ENHRY and CDR2 is SYGVKD in the germline V gene. The trim removed 8 bases at V and 2 bases at J, leaving 5 bases unmatched. CDR3 length: 13 residues. Here the CDR3 reads CAIRQGVNYGYTF. The CDR3 coding sequence is TGTGCCATCCGACAGGGAGTAAACTATGGCTACACCTTC.

This chain uses TRBV9 with TRBJ2-1; 7 nucleotides line up with TRBD1. The germline V gene has CDR1 SGDLS and CDR2 YYNGEE. Unmatched junction bases numbered 11, after V lost 4 bases and J lost 4 bases. This CDR3 comprises 16 residues. This CDR3 is CASSRLPNRGYNEQFF. Written as DNA, the CDR3 is TGTGCCAGCAGCCGCCTCCCAAACAGGGGTTACAATGAGCAGTTCTTC.

The chain has TRBV28 and TRBJ2-7, with 7 bases fitting TRBD1. V gave up 8 bases and J gave up 3 bases; unmatched junction bases: 4. The CDR3 runs to 12 residues. Germline values: CDR1 MDHEN, CDR2 SYDVKM. CDR3 nucleotides: TGTGCCAGCGACCGGACAGGCTACGAGCAGTACTTC. Translated, it gives CASDRTGYEQYF.

This chain joins TRBV28 and TRBJ2-3, with 10 bases lining up with TRBD2. V was clipped by 5 bases and J by 4 bases; unmatched bases: 12. Per the germline V gene, CDR1 is MDHEN and CDR2 is SYDVKM. The CDR3 contains 17 residues. The CDR3 loop reads CASSPKASGSRPDTQYF. The DNA for the CDR3 is TGTGCCAGCAGTCCTAAGGCTAGCGGGAGTAGGCCAGATACGCAGTATTTT.

The CDR3 sequence: CAIRLTGGVHEQYF. The CDR3 DNA reads as TGTGCCATCAGGCTGACAGGGGGCGTGCACGAGCAGTACTTC. The V call is TRBV10-3, the J call TRBJ2-7, with 10 bases lining up with TRBD1. Germline V gene data show CDR1 as ENHRY and CDR2 as SYGVKD. Trimming removed 6 bases from V and 5 bases from J; junction bases left unmatched: 7. This CDR3 comprises 14 residues.

V usage is TRBV5-8 and J usage is TRBJ1-3; possibly TRBD1 for D (5 bases). The germline V and J ends were trimmed by 4 bases and 0 bases, with 11 bases remaining between them. Per the germline V gene, CDR1 is SGHTS and CDR2 is YDEGEE. The CDR3 is 15 amino acids. The CDR3 region is CASSLRADSGNTIYF. Written as DNA, the CDR3 is TGTGCCAGCAGCCTCAGGGCGGACTCTGGAAACACCATATATTTT. The entire variable domain, with the rest obtained from reference TRBV5-8 and TRBJ1-3, is as follows: EAGVTQSPTHLIKTRGQQATLRCSPISGHTSVYWYQQALGLGLQFLLWYDEGEERNRGNFPPRFSGRQFPNYSSELNVNALELEDSALYLCASSLRADSGNTIYFGEGSWLTVV.

The V and J genes are TRBV19 and TRBJ1-1; D is undetermined. The germline V and J ends were trimmed by 1 base and 0 bases, with 6 bases remaining between them. Looked up from germline, CDR1 is LNHDA and CDR2 is SQIVND (reference sequence). CDR3 length equals 14 residues. The DNA for the CDR3 is TGTGCCAGTAGTATAGGAGGCGTGAACACTGAAGCTTTCTTT. It encodes CASSIGGVNTEAFF.

The gene calls are TRBV7-9 and TRBJ2-2, with TRBD2 as a possible D gene (5 bases). CDR1 and CDR2 (germline): SEHNR, FQNEAQ (reference sequence). V gave up 2 bases and J gave up 7 bases, with 11 bases separating them. The CDR3 runs to 14 residues. The CDR3 sequence is CASSLMWSGGELFF. In DNA, the CDR3 is TGTGCCAGCAGCTTAATGTGGAGCGGCGGGGAGCTGTTTTTT. Full variable domain (outside the CDR3, taken from reference TRBV7-9 and TRBJ2-2): DTGVSQNPRHKITKRGQNVTFRCDPISEHNRLYWYRQTLGQGPEFLTYFQNEAQLEKSRLLSDRFSAERPKGSFSTLEIQRTEQGDSAMYLCASSLMWSGGELFFGEGSRLTVL.

This clone occurred a few times. The V call is TRBV7-3, the J call TRBJ2-3, with 14 bases identical to TRBD2. Germline lookup yields CDR1 SGHTA and CDR2 FQGTGA. This CDR3 spans 14 amino acids. Trimming took 5 bases from V and 10 from J; bases not matched to a gene: 5. This CDR3 reads CASSPTSGGAAQYF. The CDR3 DNA sequence: TGTGCCAGCAGCCCGACTAGCGGGGGGGCGGCGCAGTATTTT.

V gene TRBV7-6 combines with J gene TRBJ2-3; D not resolved. CDR3 length equals 15 residues. Trimming removed 2 bases at V and 1 base at J, with 10 bases between. Germline V gene data show CDR1 as SGHVS and CDR2 as FNYEAQ. This CDR3 reads CASSLFNRGTDTQYF. CDR3 sequence (DNA): TGTGCCAGCAGCTTATTTAATCGAGGCACAGATACGCAGTATTTT.

The chain has TRBV2 and TRBJ1-5, with 7 bases that match TRBD1. This CDR3 has 13 residues. In germline, CDR1 is SNHLY, CDR2 FYNNEI. J was trimmed by 3 bases and V by 8 bases; bases with no gene match: 4. The CDR3 DNA reads TGTGCCAGCGCCACAGGGGACAATCAGCCCCAGCATTTT. Protein: CASATGDNQPQHF.

The chain links TRBV5-1 to TRBJ2-5, with 11 bases matching TRBD1. The germline V gene has CDR1 SGHRS and CDR2 YFSETQ. This CDR3 has 16 amino acids. Germline trimming cut 4 bases from V and 0 bases from J; bases unmatched to any gene: 5. The CDR3 loop reads CASSHGQGAHQETQYF. As DNA, the CDR3 is TGCGCCAGCAGCCACGGACAGGGGGCCCACCAAGAGACCCAGTACTTC.

The chain joins TRBV7-9 to TRBJ2-3; D uncertain. V was trimmed by 5 bases and J by 0 bases, leaving 15 bases between them. The CDR3 is made up of 16 amino acids. Germline V CDR1 and CDR2: SEHNR, FQNEAQ (reference sequence). CDR3 residues: CASSPPGLSSTDTQYF. The CDR3, as DNA: TGTGCCAGCAGCCCTCCGGGTCTTTCTAGCACAGATACGCAGTATTTT.

With respect to this clone: At one end the junction does not follow the germline gene, possibly because of a read error. V usage is TRBV28 and J usage is TRBJ1-2; TRBD1 is a possible D gene (5 bases). CDR1 MDHEN and CDR2 SYDVKM come from the germline V gene. This CDR3 is 13 amino acids long. The CDR3, as DNA: TGTGCCAGCAGTTTATGGGCAGGGTATGGCTGCACCTTC. Its protein is CASSLWAGYGCTF.

In this sample, this clone turned up once. This chain uses TRBV16 with TRBJ1-2; D not certain. Trimming removed 0 bases at V and 7 bases at J, with 15 bases between. The CDR3 length is 15 residues. The germline V gene has CDR1 KGHSY and CDR2 FQNENV. The CDR3 here is CASSQSREAGGGYTF. As DNA, the CDR3 is TGTGCCAGCAGCCAATCTCGCGAGGCCGGTGGTGGCTACACCTTC.

This clone occurred a few times. The chain joins TRBV2 to TRBJ2-7; D is unresolved. The V end was cut by 5 bases, the J end by 5 bases, with 7 bases between. Per the germline V gene, CDR1 is SNHLY and CDR2 is FYNNEI. This CDR3 is 11 amino acids long. The CDR3 DNA reads TGTGCCAGCAGTTTCCCCAACGAGCAGTACTTC. This codes for CASSFPNEQYF. Together with reference TRBV2 and TRBJ2-7, the CDR3 gives the full variable domain: EPEVTQTPSHQVTQMGQEVILRCVPISNHLYFYWYRQILGQKVEFLVSFYNNEISEKSEIFDDQFSVERPDGSNFTLKIRSTKLEDSAMYFCASSFPNEQYFGPGTRLTVT.

The chain recombines TRBV6-6 with TRBJ2-1; TRBD1 aligns across 10 bases. From germline, CDR1 is MNHNY and CDR2 SVGAGI (reference sequence). The CDR3 is made up of 15 amino acids. Trimming took 5 bases from V and 6 from J; bases not matched to a gene: 7. As DNA, the CDR3 is TGTGCCAGCAGTCGATCGGGACAGGGGTCCAATGAGCAGTTCTTC. This gives the protein CASSRSGQGSNEQFF.